This T cell receptor (beta chain) comes out of a study of T cell changes during pregnancy in multiple sclerosis. Produced via immunoSEQ multiplex PCR; TCRdb's table is partial and in-frame only. The table includes approximately 93,000 clones, under 95% detected once. The CDR3 runs 16 residues. Germline trimming cut 5 bases from V and 4 bases from J; bases unmatched to any gene: 10. CDR1 is SEHNR and CDR2 is FQNEAQ in the germline V gene (reference sequence). The rearrangement links TRBV7-9 to TRBJ1-2; 10 bases agree with TRBD1. Source: peripheral blood, taken in the first trimester of pregnancy. The sequence came from a female donor in good health, enrolled as a control in a pregnancy study. CDR3 sequence (DNA): TGTGCCAGCAGCGCTAACCGGGACAGGGGCACCTATGGCTACACCTTC. It encodes CASSANRDRGTYGYTF.